The clone carrying this T cell receptor (beta chain) was seen a handful of times. The antigen is not known. The data stem from a study of T-cell memory formation after mild COVID-19. Study-level information: Most TCR clusters belonged to a single donor. Study-wide points: The CD4+ clones that contracted clustered mainly within CM and EM, and the CD8+ clones concentrated in EMRA. Whether day 37 second-wave clones are SARS-CoV-2-specific was not confirmed.

The V gene's germline CDR1 is SNHLY and CDR2 FYNNEI. Trimming stripped 4 bases from V and 6 bases from J, with 10 bases between. This CDR3 has 12 amino acids. Amplification by 5'RACE using constant-segment primers produced TCR alpha and TCR beta cDNA libraries that carried sample barcodes and UMIs. TCRdb called the 5' RACE reads again in MiXCR, with one record for every CDR3 protein. This sample has approximately 250,000 distinct CDR3 sequences, with roughly 14% found just once. This TCR was sampled from an adult woman who had mild COVID-19 (a few samples of this study predate the infection). Cell type and time point are not known. Sequenced: PBMCs or a T cell subset sorted from them (not recorded which). The chain couples TRBV2 to TRBJ2-7; D is undetermined. The DNA of the CDR3 is TGTGCCAGCAGTGGGCAGACTTCCGAGCAGTACTTC. It translates to CASSGQTSEQYF. Supplemented by reference TRBV2 and TRBJ2-7, the full variable domain reads EPEVTQTPSHQVTQMGQEVILRCVPISNHLYFYWYRQILGQKVEFLVSFYNNEISEKSEIFDDQFSVERPDGSNFTLKIRSTKLEDSAMYFCASSGQTSEQYFGPGTRLTVT.